A single sample gave rise to the 22 T cell receptor beta chains below, sequenced in a study of OX40 agonist ivuxolimab in advanced cancers. Preparation of the library involved the immunoSEQ multiplex PCR assay. Entries here come from immuneACCESS through TCRdb and include only in-frame sequences with V and J called. Some clones fail to appear in such tables; in the studies checked, an unresolved V gene covers under half of the shortfall, and the cause of the remainder is unknown. This sample has tens of thousands of clones in its table, and 90% of those were observed once. Together, the top ten hold 0.25% to 0.35% of the sample. This sample comprised CD4+ or CD8+ T cells sorted from blood, obtained in a trial of the OX40 agonist ivuxolimab. These receptors originate from an adult with an advanced solid tumor such as melanoma, head and neck, liver or kidney cancer.

This rearrangement joins TRBV11-2 to TRBJ2-5; D remains ambiguous. The V gene's germline CDR1 is SGHAT and CDR2 FQNNGV. V dropped 0 bases and J dropped 5 bases, with 13 bases sitting between them. The CDR3 runs 15 residues. The CDR3 is CASSLERLSKETQYF. As DNA, the CDR3 is TGTGCCAGCAGCTTAGAACGGTTATCCAAGGAGACCCAGTACTTC. Based on the CDR3 plus reference TRBV11-2 and TRBJ2-5, the full variable domain is EAGVAQSPRYKIIEKRQSVAFWCNPISGHATLYWYQQILGQGPKLLIQFQNNGVVDDSQLPKDRFSAERLKGVDSTLKIQPAKLEDSAVYLCASSLERLSKETQYFGPGTRLLVL.

The chain is built from TRBV2 and TRBJ2-1, with D possibly matching TRBD1 (5 bases). Germline lookup yields CDR1 SNHLY and CDR2 FYNNEI. The CDR3 consists of 13 residues. V lost 5 bases and J 6 bases, leaving 11 bases between the germline ends. The CDR3 spells CASSYQGSNEQFF. CDR3 nucleotide sequence: TGTGCCAGCAGTTATCAGGGAAGCAATGAGCAGTTCTTC.

V gene TRBV18 combines with J gene TRBJ1-6; D call uncertain. The CDR3 is 16 amino acids. Germline V gives CDR1 KGHSH, CDR2 LQKENI. Between the trimmed V and J ends, which lost 6 bases and 7 bases, there was a span of 19 bases. DNA of the CDR3: TGTGCCAGCTCCTCCTCGTCAGAGGCGAGGAATTCACCCCTCCACTTT. Its translation: CASSSSSEARNSPLHF. Supplemented by reference TRBV18 and TRBJ1-6, the full variable domain reads NAGVMQNPRHLVRRRGQEARLRCSPMKGHSHVYWYRQLPEEGLKFMVYLQKENIIDESGMPKERFSAEFPKEGPSILRIQQVVRGDSAAYFCASSSSSEARNSPLHFGNGTRLTVT.

This clone was counted a single time. The CDR3 loop is CASRLAPGTGDYNEQFF. DNA for the CDR3: TGCGCCAGCAGATTAGCCCCCGGGACAGGGGACTACAATGAGCAGTTCTTC. This chain uses TRBV4-1 with TRBJ2-1, with 10 bases that match TRBD1. The CDR3 runs to 17 residues. The J segment lost 3 bases and the V segment lost 6 bases, leaving 11 bases of the junction unmatched. In germline, CDR1 is MGHRA, CDR2 YSYEKL.

The chain has TRBV5-1 and TRBJ1-2; D may be TRBD1 (6 bases). Germline V gene data show CDR1 as SGHRS and CDR2 as YFSETQ. Trimming removed 6 bases at V and 8 bases at J, with 8 bases between. The CDR3 sequence is 10 residues long. CDR3 protein: CASKGEGYTF. The DNA for the CDR3 is TGCGCCAGCAAGGGGGAAGGCTACACCTTC.

The J gene is TRBJ1-2, the V gene TRBV10-3, with D perhaps TRBD1 (5 bases). This CDR3 contains 17 residues. CDR1 ENHRY and CDR2 SYGVKD come from the germline V gene. The V and J ends lost 6 bases and 1 base respectively, with 21 bases between them. CDR3 bases: TGTGCCATCAGCCCCGATAGGGGCCTGGGGCATAACTATGGCTACACCTTC. It specifies CAISPDRGLGHNYGYTF.

A remark on this clone: At one end, the junction sequence differs from germline, possibly due to a read error. The chain combines TRBV10-3 with TRBJ1-4; D call uncertain. Looked up from germline, CDR1 is ENHRY and CDR2 is SYGVKD. The CDR3 is made up of 12 amino acids. DNA of the CDR3: TGTGCCAGCAGTGAAACTAATGAAAAACTGTTTTTT. This codes for CASSETNEKLFF.

Only one count was recorded for this clone. V gene TRBV18 combines with J gene TRBJ2-3; 8 bases align to TRBD2. Trimming took 3 bases from V and 2 from J; bases not matched to a gene: 13. The CDR3 consists of 18 residues. Germline CDR1 is KGHSH and CDR2 is LQKENI. The CDR3 region is CASSPPAGGPVNTDTQYF. CDR3 nucleotide sequence: TGTGCCAGCTCACCCCCCGCGGGGGGCCCAGTCAACACAGATACGCAGTATTTT.

The V and J genes are TRBV6-6 and TRBJ1-5; D is undetermined. Trimming removed 4 bases from V and 0 bases from J, with 10 bases in between. This CDR3 comprises 15 residues. Germline V gene data show CDR1 as MNHNY and CDR2 as SVGAGI (reference sequence). In DNA, the CDR3 is TGTGCCAGCAGTTTCGGACGGAATAGCAATCAGCCCCAGCATTTT. Translated: CASSFGRNSNQPQHF.

The rearrangement joins TRBV10-1 to TRBJ2-3; no clear D. The V and J ends lost 4 bases and 2 bases respectively, with 19 bases between them. This CDR3 has 17 amino acids. The germline V gene has CDR1 WNHNN and CDR2 SYGVQD (reference sequence). The CDR3 sequence is CASSGSPGRSTTDTQYF. For the CDR3, the DNA is TGCGCCAGCAGTGGGAGCCCTGGACGGAGTACCACAGATACGCAGTATTTT.

This chain joins TRBV10-1 and TRBJ2-4, with D possibly being TRBD2 (5 bases). Trimming shortened V by 3 bases and J by 4 bases, and 10 bases separated the two germline ends. CDR1 is WNHNN and CDR2 is SYGVQD in the germline V gene (reference sequence). The CDR3 is 14 residues long. CDR3 in DNA: TGCGCCAGCAGTGACGGGGTTGATAAAAACATTCAGTACTTC. Translation: CASSDGVDKNIQYF.

This chain joins TRBV4-2 and TRBJ2-1, with D possibly TRBD1 on 5 matching bases. The CDR3 is made up of 14 amino acids. From germline, CDR1 is LGHNA and CDR2 YNFKEQ. Trimming stripped 4 bases from V and 4 bases from J, with 11 bases between. CDR3 nucleotides: TGTGCCAGCAGCCCCGAGCGACAGTACAATGAGCAGTTCTTC. Encoded protein: CASSPERQYNEQFF.

The rearrangement links TRBV6-5 to TRBJ1-2, with D hard to call. This CDR3 has 14 residues. Germline V gene sequence: CDR1 MNHEY, CDR2 SVGAGI. Trimming removed 2 bases at V and 0 bases at J, with 7 bases between. The CDR3: CASSYAGPNYGYTF. The DNA of the CDR3 is TGTGCCAGCAGTTACGCCGGACCTAACTATGGCTACACCTTC.

A single count supports this clone. The rearrangement links TRBV11-2 to TRBJ2-5; 8 bases are a match to TRBD1. The CDR3 totals 13 residues. In germline, CDR1 is SGHAT, CDR2 FQNNGV. V dropped 10 bases and J dropped 7; count of bases not matched to a gene: 11. For the CDR3, the DNA is TGTGCCACTATCTTGGACAGGGATGGGACCCAGTACTTC. This sequence encodes CATILDRDGTQYF.

This sequence joins TRBV6-5 and TRBJ2-1; 9 bases align to TRBD2. This CDR3 region has 14 residues. The germline V gene encodes CDR1 MNHEY and CDR2 SVGAGI. With V trimmed by 6 bases and J by 4 bases, 4 bases remained unmatched. For the CDR3, the DNA is TGTGCCAGCAGGACTAGCGGATCATACAATGAGCAGTTCTTC. Protein product: CASRTSGSYNEQFF.

This CDR3 is CASSPRDKRTYEQYV. The CDR3 DNA reads TGTGCCAGCAGCCCCAGGGATAAGAGGACCTACGAGCAGTACGTC. The chain combines TRBV28 with TRBJ2-7; D perhaps matches TRBD1 (5 bases). CDR1 is MDHEN, CDR2 SYDVKM, per germline. V shed 6 bases and J shed 2 bases, with 17 bases lying between them. The CDR3 loop spans 15 amino acids.

This clone appeared a few times. The V call is TRBV18, the J call TRBJ1-1, with D hard to call. Per germline, CDR1 KGHSH and CDR2 LQKENI. Deletions cut 3 bases from V and 4 bases from J, with 9 bases between. CDR3 size: 13 residues. The CDR3, as DNA: TGTGCCAGCTCACCTCCGGGCGGCACTGAAGCTTTCTTT. This codes for CASSPPGGTEAFF.

This rearrangement joins TRBV28 to TRBJ1-6; D call uncertain. There are 15 residues in the CDR3. Germline CDR1 reads MDHEN; CDR2 reads SYDVKM. Trimming left V 7 bases short and J 4 bases short, with 14 bases between. CDR3: CASTRGDLYNSPLHF. CDR3 in DNA: TGTGCCAGCACCCGGGGAGACCTATATAATTCACCCCTCCACTTT.

The rearrangement links TRBV9 to TRBJ2-5, with TRBD2 matching 8 bases. CDR1 and CDR2 (germline): SGDLS, YYNGEE. J was trimmed by 4 bases and V by 0 bases; bases with no gene match: 8. The CDR3 runs 16 residues. CDR3 residues: CASSVDPGGGRETQYF. CDR3 in DNA: TGTGCCAGCAGCGTAGACCCGGGAGGGGGTCGAGAGACCCAGTACTTC.

The chain employs TRBV5-1 and TRBJ2-1; the match to TRBD1 covers 7 bases. The length of the CDR3 is 15 residues. CDR1 SGHRS and CDR2 YFSETQ come from the germline V gene. V lost 4 bases, J lost 1 base, and 5 bases stayed unmatched. CDR3 protein: CASSRTGASYNEQFF. The DNA for the CDR3 is TGCGCCAGCAGCCGGACAGGCGCTTCCTACAATGAGCAGTTCTTC.

This chain links TRBV30 with TRBJ2-5; D call uncertain. V lost 3 bases, J lost 4 bases, and 12 bases lay in between. The CDR3 totals 13 residues. Germline CDR1 and CDR2: GTSNPN and SVGIG (reference sequence). CDR3 nucleotide sequence: TGTGCCTGGAGCCGAATCACCTCAGAGACCCAGTACTTC. The encoded protein is CAWSRITSETQYF.

This clone was seen more than once but under ten times. The chain carries TRBV6-1 and TRBJ1-6; 7 bases align to TRBD1. Germline V lookup: CDR1 MNHNS, CDR2 SASEGT. Trimming cost V 6 bases and J 13 bases; bases outside gene matches: 9. The CDR3 sequence is 13 residues long. CDR3 nucleotides: TGTGCCAGCAGAACAGGGGAAATTTTGCCCCTCCACTTT. Protein: CASRTGEILPLHF.